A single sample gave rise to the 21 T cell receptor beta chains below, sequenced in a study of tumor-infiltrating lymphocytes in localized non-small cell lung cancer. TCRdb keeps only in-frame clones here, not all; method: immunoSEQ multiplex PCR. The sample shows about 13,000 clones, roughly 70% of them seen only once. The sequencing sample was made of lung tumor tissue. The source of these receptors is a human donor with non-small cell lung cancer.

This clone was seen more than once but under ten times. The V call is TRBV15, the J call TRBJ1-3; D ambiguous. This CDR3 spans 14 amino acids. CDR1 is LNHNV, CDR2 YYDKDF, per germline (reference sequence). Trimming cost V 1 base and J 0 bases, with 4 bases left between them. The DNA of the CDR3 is TGTGCCACCAGCAGAGTGGACTCTGGAAACACCATATATTTT. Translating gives CATSRVDSGNTIYF.

This chain's CDR3 is CASSLRSYNEQFF. CDR3 coding DNA: TGTGCCAGCAGTCTCCGTAGCTACAATGAGCAGTTCTTC. The chain joins TRBV13 to TRBJ2-1, with unresolved D. From germline, CDR1 is PRHDT and CDR2 FYEKMQ (reference sequence). V shed 6 bases and J shed 3 bases, with 9 bases lying between them. The CDR3 consists of 13 residues.

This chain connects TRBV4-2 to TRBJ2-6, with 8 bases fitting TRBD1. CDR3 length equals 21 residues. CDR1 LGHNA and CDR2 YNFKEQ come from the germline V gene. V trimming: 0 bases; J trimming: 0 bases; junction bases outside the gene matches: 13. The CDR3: CASSQDMGSRQGRSGANVLTF. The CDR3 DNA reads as TGTGCCAGCAGCCAAGATATGGGTTCGCGACAGGGGCGCTCTGGGGCCAACGTCCTGACTTTC.

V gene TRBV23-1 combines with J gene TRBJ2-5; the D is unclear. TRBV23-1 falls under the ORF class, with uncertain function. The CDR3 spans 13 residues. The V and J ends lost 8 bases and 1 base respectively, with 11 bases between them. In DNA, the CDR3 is TGCGCCAGCGTCACCCGGGCCCAAGAGACCCAGTACTTC. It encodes CASVTRAQETQYF.

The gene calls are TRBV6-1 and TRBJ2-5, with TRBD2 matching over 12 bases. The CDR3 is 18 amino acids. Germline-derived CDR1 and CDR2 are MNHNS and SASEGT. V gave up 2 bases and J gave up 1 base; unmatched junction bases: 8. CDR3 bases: TGTGCCAGCAGTGAAAGCGCTAGCGGGGGGGCGTTCCAAGAGACCCAGTACTTC. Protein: CASSESASGGAFQETQYF.

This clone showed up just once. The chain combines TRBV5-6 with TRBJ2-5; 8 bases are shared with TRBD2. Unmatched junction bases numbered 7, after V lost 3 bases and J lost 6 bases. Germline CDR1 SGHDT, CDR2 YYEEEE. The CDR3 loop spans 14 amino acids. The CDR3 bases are TGTGCCAGCAGCTATAGCGGCGGGGGGAAGACCCAGTACTTC. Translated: CASSYSGGGKTQYF.

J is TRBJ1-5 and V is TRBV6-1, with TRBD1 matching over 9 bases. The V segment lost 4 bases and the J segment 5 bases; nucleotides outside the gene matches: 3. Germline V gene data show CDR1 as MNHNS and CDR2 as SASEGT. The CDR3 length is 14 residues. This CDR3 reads CASSGTGEDQPQHF. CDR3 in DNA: TGTGCCAGCAGTGGGACAGGGGAGGATCAGCCCCAGCATTTT.

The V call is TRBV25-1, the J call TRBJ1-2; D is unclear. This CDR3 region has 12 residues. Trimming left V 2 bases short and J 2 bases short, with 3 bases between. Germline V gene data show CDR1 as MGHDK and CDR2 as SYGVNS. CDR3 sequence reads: CASSEGNYGYTF. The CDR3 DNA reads TGTGCCAGCAGTGAAGGGAACTATGGCTACACCTTC.

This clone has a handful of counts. The CDR3 loop is CASRTPRTTEQFF. In DNA, the CDR3 is TGCGCCAGTAGAACCCCACGTACGACGGAGCAGTTCTTC. J is TRBJ2-1 and V is TRBV5-1; no clear D. This CDR3 is 13 amino acids long. V dropped 8 bases and J dropped 10 bases, with 19 bases sitting between them. CDR1 SGHRS and CDR2 YFSETQ come from the germline V gene.

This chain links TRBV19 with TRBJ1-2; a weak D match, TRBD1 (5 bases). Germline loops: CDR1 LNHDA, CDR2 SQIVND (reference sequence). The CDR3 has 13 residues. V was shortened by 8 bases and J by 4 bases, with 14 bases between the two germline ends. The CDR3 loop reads CASGFGAGYGYTF. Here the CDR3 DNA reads TGTGCCAGTGGGTTTGGGGCCGGCTATGGCTACACCTTC. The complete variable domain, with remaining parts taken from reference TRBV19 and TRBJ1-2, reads DGGITQSPKYLFRKEGQNVTLSCEQNLNHDAMYWYRQDPGQGLRLIYYSQIVNDFQKGDIAEGYSVSREKKESFPLTVTSAQKNPTAFYLCASGFGAGYGYTFGSGTRLTVV.

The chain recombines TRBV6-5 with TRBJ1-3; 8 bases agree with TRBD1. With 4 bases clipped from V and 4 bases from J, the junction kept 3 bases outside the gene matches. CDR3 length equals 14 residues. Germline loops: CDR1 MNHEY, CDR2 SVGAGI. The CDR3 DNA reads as TGTGCCAGCAGTTGGGGACAGGCCGGAAACACCATATATTTT. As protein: CASSWGQAGNTIYF.

The CDR3 DNA follows: TGTGCCAGCCGTACTTCTAGGGCGGGCACAGATACGCAGTATTTT. It encodes CASRTSRAGTDTQYF. This chain connects TRBV19 to TRBJ2-3; D uncertain. V dropped 9 bases and J dropped 1 base, with 17 bases sitting between them. The V gene's germline CDR1 is LNHDA and CDR2 SQIVND (reference sequence). This CDR3 is built from 15 residues.

In DNA, the CDR3 is TGTGCCAGCAGCGTAGGTCCCAGCCCTTCACCCCTCCACTTT. Translation gives CASSVGPSPSPLHF. V usage is TRBV9 and J usage is TRBJ1-6; no clear D. Germline CDR1 is SGDLS and CDR2 is YYNGEE. The CDR3 has 14 amino acids. Trimming removed 0 bases at V and 9 bases at J, with 10 bases between.

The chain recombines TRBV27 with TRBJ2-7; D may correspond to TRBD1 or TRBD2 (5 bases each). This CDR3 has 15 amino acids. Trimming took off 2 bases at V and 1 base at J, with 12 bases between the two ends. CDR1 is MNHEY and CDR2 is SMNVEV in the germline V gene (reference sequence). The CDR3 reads CASSLGDAPSYEQYF. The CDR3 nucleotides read TGTGCCAGCAGTTTAGGGGACGCCCCTTCCTACGAGCAGTACTTC.

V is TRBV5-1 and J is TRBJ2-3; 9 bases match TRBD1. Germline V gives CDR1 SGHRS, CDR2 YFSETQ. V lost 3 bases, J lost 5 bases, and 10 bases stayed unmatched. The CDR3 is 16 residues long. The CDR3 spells CASSWTGTGFIDTQYF. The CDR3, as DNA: TGCGCCAGCAGCTGGACGGGGACAGGGTTTATAGATACGCAGTATTTT.

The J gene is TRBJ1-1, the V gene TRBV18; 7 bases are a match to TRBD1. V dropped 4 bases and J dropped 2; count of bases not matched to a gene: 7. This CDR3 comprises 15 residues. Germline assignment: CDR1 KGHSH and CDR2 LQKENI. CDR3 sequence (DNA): TGTGCCAGCTCACAGAGGACAGGACAAAACACTGAAGCTTTCTTT. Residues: CASSQRTGQNTEAFF.

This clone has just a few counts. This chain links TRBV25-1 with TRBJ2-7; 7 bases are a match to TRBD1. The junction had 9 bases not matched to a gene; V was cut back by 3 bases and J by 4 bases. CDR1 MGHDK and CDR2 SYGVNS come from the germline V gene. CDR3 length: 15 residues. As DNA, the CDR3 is TGTGCCAGCAGTGACTATAGAACAGGGGTGTACGAGCAGTACTTC. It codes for CASSDYRTGVYEQYF.

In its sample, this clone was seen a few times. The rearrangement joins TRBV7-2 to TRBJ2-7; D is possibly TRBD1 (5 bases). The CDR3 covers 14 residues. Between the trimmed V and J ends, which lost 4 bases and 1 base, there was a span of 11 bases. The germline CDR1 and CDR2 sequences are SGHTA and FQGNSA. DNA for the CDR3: TGTGCCAGCAGCTCTACAGGATTTTCCTACGAGCAGTACTTC. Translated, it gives CASSSTGFSYEQYF.

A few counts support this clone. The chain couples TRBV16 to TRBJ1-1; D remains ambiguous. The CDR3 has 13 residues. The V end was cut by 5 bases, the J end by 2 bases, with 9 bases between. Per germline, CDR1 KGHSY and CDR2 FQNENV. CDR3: CASSDTRNTEAFF. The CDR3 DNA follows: TGTGCCAGCAGCGATACAAGAAACACTGAAGCTTTCTTT.

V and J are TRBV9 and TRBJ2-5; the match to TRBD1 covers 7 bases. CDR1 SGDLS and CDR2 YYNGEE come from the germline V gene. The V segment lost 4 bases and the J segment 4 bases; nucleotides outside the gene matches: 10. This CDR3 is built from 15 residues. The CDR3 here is CASSLSRDSGETQYF. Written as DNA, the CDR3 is TGTGCCAGCAGCCTGTCCCGGGACAGTGGAGAGACCCAGTACTTC. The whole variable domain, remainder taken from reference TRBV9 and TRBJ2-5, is DSGVTQTPKHLITATGQRVTLRCSPRSGDLSVYWYQQSLDQGLQFLIQYYNGEERAKGNILERFSAQQFPDLHSELNLSSLELGDSALYFCASSLSRDSGETQYFGPGTRLLVL.

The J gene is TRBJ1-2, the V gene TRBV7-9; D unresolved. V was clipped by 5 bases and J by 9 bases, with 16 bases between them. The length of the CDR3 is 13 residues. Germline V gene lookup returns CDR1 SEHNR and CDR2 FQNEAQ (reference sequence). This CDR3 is CASSPSGTLRYTF. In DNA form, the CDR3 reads TGTGCCAGCAGCCCATCGGGCACCCTCCGCTACACCTTC.